This T cell receptor (beta chain) was found in a study of shared clonotypes between healthy human individuals. Study information: Every donor yielded three CD4 naive, three CD4 memory, two CD8 naive and one CD8 memory plate.

It was about 210 ng DNA, around 32,000 T cell genomes, that sorted-subset replicate PCRs used. Under the authors' procedure: ImmunoSEQ sequences covered only the junction and lacked quality scores; filtering therefore differed. This table comes from immunoSEQ multiplex PCR, and its TCRdb copy is limited to in-frame clones, with some not included. The V and J calls and clone size come from that table; D and trimming were worked out from the DNA. This sample has a few million clones, with over 85% found just once. The CDR3 has 13 amino acids. Deletions cut 4 bases from V and 8 bases from J, with 13 bases between. Germline lookup yields CDR1 SGHKS and CDR2 YYEKEE (reference sequence). Terminally differentiated effector memory CD45RA+ cells were left out of the naive CD8 fraction, which was CD45RO-negative and positively selected for CCR7. Only Caucasian adults living in Nashville, Tennessee made up the donor group.

This chain joins TRBV5-5 and TRBJ2-1, with TRBD1 as a possible D gene (5 bases). The TCR was taken from a man younger than 35 in good health. Some clones in this sample may be carry-over from other donors' samples. The specimen was naive CD8+ T cells from PBMCs. In DNA form, the CDR3 reads TGTGCCAGCAGCGGTCAGGGATGGGATGAGCAGTTCTTC. As protein: CASSGQGWDEQFF.